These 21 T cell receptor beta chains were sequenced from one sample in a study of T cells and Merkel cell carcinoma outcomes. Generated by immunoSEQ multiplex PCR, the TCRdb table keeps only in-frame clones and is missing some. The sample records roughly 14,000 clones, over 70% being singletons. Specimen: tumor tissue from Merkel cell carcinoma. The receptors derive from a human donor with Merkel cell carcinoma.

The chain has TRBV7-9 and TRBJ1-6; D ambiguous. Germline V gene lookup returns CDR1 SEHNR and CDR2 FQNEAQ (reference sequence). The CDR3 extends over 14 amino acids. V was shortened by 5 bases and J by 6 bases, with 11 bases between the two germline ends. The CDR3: CASSVDRFNSPLHF. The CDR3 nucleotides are TGTGCCAGCAGCGTTGATAGGTTTAATTCACCCCTCCACTTT.

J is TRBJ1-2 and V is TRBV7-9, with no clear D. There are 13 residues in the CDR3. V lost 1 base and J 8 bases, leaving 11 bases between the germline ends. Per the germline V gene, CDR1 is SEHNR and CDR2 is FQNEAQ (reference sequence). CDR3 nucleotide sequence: TGTGCCAGCAGCTTAGGGGTCGGAGGCGGCTACACCTTC. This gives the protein CASSLGVGGGYTF.

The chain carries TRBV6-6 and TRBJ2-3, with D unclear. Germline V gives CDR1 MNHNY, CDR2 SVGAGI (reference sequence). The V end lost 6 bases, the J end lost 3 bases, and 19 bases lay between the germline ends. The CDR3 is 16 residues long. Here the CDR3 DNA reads TGTGCCAGCAGGACCCACTGGCGAGAGGTGACAGATACGCAGTATTTT. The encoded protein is CASRTHWREVTDTQYF.

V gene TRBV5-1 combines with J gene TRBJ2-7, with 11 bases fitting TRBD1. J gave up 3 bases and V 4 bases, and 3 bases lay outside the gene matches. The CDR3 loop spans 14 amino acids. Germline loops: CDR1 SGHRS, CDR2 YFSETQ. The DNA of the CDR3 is TGCGCCAGCAGCGTGGACAGGGGGCTCTACGAGCAGTACTTC. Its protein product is CASSVDRGLYEQYF.

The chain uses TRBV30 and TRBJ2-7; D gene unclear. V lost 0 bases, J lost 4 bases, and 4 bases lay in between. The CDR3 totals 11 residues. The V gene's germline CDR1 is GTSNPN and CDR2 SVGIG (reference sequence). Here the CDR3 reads CAWSVSYEQYF. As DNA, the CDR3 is TGTGCCTGGAGTGTAAGTTACGAGCAGTACTTC.

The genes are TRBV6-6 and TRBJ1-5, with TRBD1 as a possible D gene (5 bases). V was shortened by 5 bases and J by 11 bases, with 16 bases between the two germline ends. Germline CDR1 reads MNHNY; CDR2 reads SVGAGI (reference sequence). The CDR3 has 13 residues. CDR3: CASSTGTFQSQHF. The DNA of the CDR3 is TGTGCCAGCAGTACCGGGACTTTCCAGTCCCAGCATTTT.

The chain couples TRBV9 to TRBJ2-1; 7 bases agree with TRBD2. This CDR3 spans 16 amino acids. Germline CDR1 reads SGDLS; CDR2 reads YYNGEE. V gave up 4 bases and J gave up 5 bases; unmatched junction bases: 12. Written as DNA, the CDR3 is TGTGCCAGCAGCCCCCAAGGCGGGACTACCGACAATGAGCAGTTCTTC. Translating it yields CASSPQGGTTDNEQFF.

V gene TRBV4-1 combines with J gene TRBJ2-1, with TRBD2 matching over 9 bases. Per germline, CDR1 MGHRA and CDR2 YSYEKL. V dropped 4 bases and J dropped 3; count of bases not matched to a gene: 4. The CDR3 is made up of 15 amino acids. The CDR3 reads CASSLSGGIYNEQFF. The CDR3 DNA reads TGCGCCAGCAGCCTAAGCGGGGGGATCTACAATGAGCAGTTCTTC.

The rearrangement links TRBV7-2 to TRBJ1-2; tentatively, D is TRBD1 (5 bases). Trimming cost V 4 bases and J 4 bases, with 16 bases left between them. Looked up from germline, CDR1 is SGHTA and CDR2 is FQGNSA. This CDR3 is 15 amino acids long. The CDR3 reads CASSSLGVPFYGYTF. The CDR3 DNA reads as TGTGCCAGCAGCTCTCTGGGGGTCCCATTCTATGGCTACACCTTC.

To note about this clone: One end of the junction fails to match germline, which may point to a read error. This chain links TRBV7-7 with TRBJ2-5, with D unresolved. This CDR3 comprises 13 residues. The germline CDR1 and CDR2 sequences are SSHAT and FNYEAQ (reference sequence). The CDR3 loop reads CASSFGGQETQYF. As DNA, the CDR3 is TGTGCTAGCAGCTTTGGCGGTCAAGAGACCCAGTACTTC.

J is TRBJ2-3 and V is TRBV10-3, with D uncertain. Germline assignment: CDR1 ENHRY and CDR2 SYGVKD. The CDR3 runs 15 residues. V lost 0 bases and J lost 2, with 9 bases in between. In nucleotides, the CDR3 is TGTGCCATCAGTGAGTCAGTGGGGTACACAGATACGCAGTATTTT. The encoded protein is CAISESVGYTDTQYF.

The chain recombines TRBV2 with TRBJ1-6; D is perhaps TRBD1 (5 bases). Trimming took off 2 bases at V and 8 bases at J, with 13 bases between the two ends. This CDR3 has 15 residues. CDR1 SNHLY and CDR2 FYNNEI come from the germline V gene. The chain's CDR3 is CASSESGTAYSPLHF. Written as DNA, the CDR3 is TGTGCCAGCAGTGAATCGGGGACCGCCTATTCACCCCTCCACTTT.

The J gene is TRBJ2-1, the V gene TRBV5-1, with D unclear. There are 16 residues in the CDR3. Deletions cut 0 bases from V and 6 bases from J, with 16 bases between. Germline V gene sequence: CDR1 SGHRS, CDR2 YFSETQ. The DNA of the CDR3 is TGCGCCAGCAGCTTGGCCTACGCGGTCCCGAGCAATGAGCAGTTCTTC. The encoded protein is CASSLAYAVPSNEQFF. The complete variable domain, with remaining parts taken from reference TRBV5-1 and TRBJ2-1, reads KAGVTQTPRYLIKTRGQQVTLSCSPISGHRSVSWYQQTPGQGLQFLFEYFSETQRNKGNFPGRFSGRQFSNSRSEMNVSTLELGDSALYLCASSLAYAVPSNEQFFGPGTRLTVL.

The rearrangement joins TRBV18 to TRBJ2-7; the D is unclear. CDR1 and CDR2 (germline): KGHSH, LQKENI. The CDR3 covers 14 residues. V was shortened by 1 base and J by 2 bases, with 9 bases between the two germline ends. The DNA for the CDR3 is TGTGCCAGCTCACCACAAAGGGTTACCTACGAGCAGTACTTC. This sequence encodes CASSPQRVTYEQYF.

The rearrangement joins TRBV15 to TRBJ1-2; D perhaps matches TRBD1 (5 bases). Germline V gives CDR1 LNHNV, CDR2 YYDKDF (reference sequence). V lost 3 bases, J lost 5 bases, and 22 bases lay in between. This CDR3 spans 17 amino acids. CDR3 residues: CATSSGDGGSGRYGYTF. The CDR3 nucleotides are TGTGCCACCAGCAGCGGGGATGGGGGTTCGGGGAGGTATGGCTACACCTTC.

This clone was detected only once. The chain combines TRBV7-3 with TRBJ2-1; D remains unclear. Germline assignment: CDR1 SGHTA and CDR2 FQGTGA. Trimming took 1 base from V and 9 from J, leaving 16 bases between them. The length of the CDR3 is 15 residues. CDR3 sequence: CASSLNHLTIAEQFF. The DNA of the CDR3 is TGTGCCAGCAGCTTAAACCACTTGACCATAGCTGAGCAGTTCTTC.

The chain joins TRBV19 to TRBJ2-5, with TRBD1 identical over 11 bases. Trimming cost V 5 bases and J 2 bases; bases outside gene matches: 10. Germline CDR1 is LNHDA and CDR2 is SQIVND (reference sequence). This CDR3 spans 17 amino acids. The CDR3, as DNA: TGTGCCAGTAGTCCACCCGCCGGGACAGGGGGTCAAGAGACCCAGTACTTC. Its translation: CASSPPAGTGGQETQYF.

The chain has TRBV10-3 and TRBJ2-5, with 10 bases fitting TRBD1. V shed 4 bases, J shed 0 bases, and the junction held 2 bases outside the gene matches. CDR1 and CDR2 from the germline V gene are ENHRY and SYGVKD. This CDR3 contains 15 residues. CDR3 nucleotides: TGTGCCATCAGTGGGGGACAGGGGCACCAAGAGACCCAGTACTTC. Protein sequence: CAISGGQGHQETQYF.

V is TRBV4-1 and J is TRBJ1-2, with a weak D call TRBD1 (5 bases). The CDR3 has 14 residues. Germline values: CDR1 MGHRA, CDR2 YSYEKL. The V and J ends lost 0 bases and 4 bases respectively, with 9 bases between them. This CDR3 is CASSQEGRSYGYTF. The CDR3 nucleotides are TGCGCCAGCAGCCAAGAGGGGCGAAGCTATGGCTACACCTTC.

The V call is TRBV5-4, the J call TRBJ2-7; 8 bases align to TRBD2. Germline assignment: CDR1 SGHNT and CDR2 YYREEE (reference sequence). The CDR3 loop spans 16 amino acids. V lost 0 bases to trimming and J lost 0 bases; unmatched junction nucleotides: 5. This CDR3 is CASSLGSGIHSYEQYF. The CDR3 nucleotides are TGTGCCAGCAGCTTGGGTAGCGGGATTCACTCCTACGAGCAGTACTTC.

Written as DNA, the CDR3 is TGCGCCAGCAGTGAGTTTACAGGGAGTTTTACCGGAATGAACACTGAAGCTTTCTTT. Protein product: CASSEFTGSFTGMNTEAFF. The chain uses TRBV10-2 and TRBJ1-1; D might be TRBD1 (6 bases). There are 19 residues in the CDR3. V lost 1 base and J lost 0, with 21 bases in between. The germline gives CDR1 WSHSY, CDR2 SAAADI.